Listed below are T cell receptor beta chains from one sample, sequenced in a study of cytomegalovirus exposure and HLA in healthy donors. This table comes from immunoSEQ multiplex PCR, and its TCRdb copy is limited to in-frame clones, with some not included. The data contain roughly 120,000 clones, 75% to 85% of them singletons. Sequences were obtained from PBMCs. The receptors originated from a male donor in good health and CMV-seronegative. The CDR3 runs from the conserved cysteine through the conserved F or W. A D gene is named only where the DNA matches it firmly. Clone size is shown for a subset of rows, as once, few, many or a class of expanded clone.

>16|.|TRBV7-9|TRBD1|TRBJ1-1
TGTGCCAGCAGCACGGCCCCCGACAGGGAGAACACTGAAGCTTTCTTT
CASSTAPDRENTEAFF
>12|.|TRBV30|.|TRBJ1-1
TGTGCCTGGAGTGCTCAGAACCTTGAAGCTTTCTTT
CAWSAQNLEAFF
>15|.|TRBV6-6|TRBD1|TRBJ2-7
TGTGCCAGCAGTTACCCGGGACAGGGGAACTACGAGCAGTACTTC
CASSYPGQGNYEQYF
>15|.|TRBV7-6|.|TRBJ2-7
TGTGCCAGCAGCTTACGGTGTTGTGGGGGGAACGAGCAGTACTTC
CASSLRCCGGNEQYF
>14|.|TRBV19|.|TRBJ2-7
TGTGCCAGTAGAAAAGAACCTAGCTCCTACGAGCAGTACTTC
CASRKEPSSYEQYF
>18|.|TRBV19|TRBD2|TRBJ2-2
TGTGCCAGTAGTCCCGGACTAGCGGGGGGGCACTATACCGGGGAGCTGTTTTTT
CASSPGLAGGHYTGELFF
>13|.|TRBV18|.|TRBJ1-5
TGTGCCAGCTCACGCGAGGGTAGAGAGCCCCAGCATTTT
CASSREGREPQHF
>15|.|TRBV2|.|TRBJ2-5
TGTGCCAGCAGTGGGGTAAGGAGCGGTCAAGAGACCCAGTACTTC
CASSGVRSGQETQYF
>14|.|TRBV11-2|.|TRBJ1-2
TGTGCCAGCAGCTTAGCAGATGATCTCTATGGCTACACCTTC
CASSLADDLYGYTF
>16|few|TRBV19|TRBD1|TRBJ2-6
TGTGCCAGTAGTGAGACAGGGGGAACTGGGGCCAACGTCCTGACTTTC
CASSETGGTGANVLTF
>16|.|TRBV11-3|TRBD2|TRBJ2-1
TGTGCCAGCAGCTTGGTACTAGCGGGGGGTTCAAATGAGCAGTTCTTC
CASSLVLAGGSNEQFF
>15|.|TRBV7-2|TRBD1|TRBJ1-1
TGTGCCAGCAGCTCAGGGGGACGGTTGAACACTGAAGCTTTCTTT
CASSSGGRLNTEAFF
>14|once|TRBV6-1|.|TRBJ1-5
TGTGCCAGCATTCTCACAGGGCTCAATCAGCCCCAGCATTTT
CASILTGLNQPQHF
>15|.|TRBV7-3|TRBD2|TRBJ2-5
TGTGCCAGCAGCTTAACTAGCGGGGGGGCAGAGACCCAGTACTTC
CASSLTSGGAETQYF
>13|.|TRBV7-2|.|TRBJ2-1
TGTGCCAGCAGCTACGACAGGTACAATGAGCAGTTCTTC
CASSYDRYNEQFF